The 18 T cell receptor beta chains given below trace back to one sample, sequenced in a study of blood T cells in healthy people across ages. A second PCR of roughly 6 to 12 cycles used a sample-barcoded 5' primer and a J-beta primer mix. TCRdb reprocessed the 5' RACE reads with MiXCR, giving one entry per CDR3 protein. The profile shows 500,000 to 550,000 distinct CDR3 sequences, 24% of them singletons. Separately, the same data were catalogued under a study of T cells of mothers and their children.

The sequenced material came from blood. The receptors stem from a boy aged 5-17 years in good health.

V usage is TRBV7-9 and J usage is TRBJ2-2; tentatively, D is TRBD1 (5 bases). The germline CDR1 and CDR2 sequences are SEHNR and FQNEAQ (reference sequence). V was trimmed by 2 bases and J by 0 bases, leaving 7 bases between them. This CDR3 contains 15 residues. The DNA for the CDR3 is TGTGCCAGCAGCTTACCAGGGACGAACACCGGGGAGCTGTTTTTT. Amino acid sequence: CASSLPGTNTGELFF. The full variable domain, rest sourced from reference TRBV7-9 and TRBJ2-2, is DTGVSQNPRHKITKRGQNVTFRCDPISEHNRLYWYRQTLGQGPEFLTYFQNEAQLEKSRLLSDRFSAERPKGSFSTLEIQRTEQGDSAMYLCASSLPGTNTGELFFGEGSRLTVL.

The chain carries TRBV7-2 and TRBJ2-7, with 9 bases that match TRBD1. This CDR3 spans 18 amino acids. The trim removed 3 bases at V and 0 bases at J, leaving 12 bases unmatched. Germline values: CDR1 SGHTA, CDR2 FQGNSA. The CDR3 protein is CASSFRGAGTGRSYEQYF. The CDR3 DNA follows: TGTGCCAGCAGCTTCCGCGGGGCGGGGACAGGGCGCTCCTACGAGCAGTACTTC.

This chain links TRBV6-8 with TRBJ1-2; no clear D gene. Germline V gene data show CDR1 as MNHGY and CDR2 as SAAAGT. This CDR3 comprises 15 residues. Trimming pared 0 bases from V and 7 bases from J, leaving 15 bases between. DNA of the CDR3: TGTGCCAGCAGTTACTCGATCTCCTCGCGAGGTGGCTACACCTTC. Its translation is CASSYSISSRGGYTF.

The rearrangement uses TRBV6-6 and TRBJ2-7; 7 bases are shared with TRBD2. The V segment lost 0 bases and the J segment 4 bases; nucleotides outside the gene matches: 6. Per germline, CDR1 MNHNY and CDR2 SVGAGI (reference sequence). The CDR3 is 15 amino acids. This CDR3 reads CASSYSRDSGYEQYF. In DNA, the CDR3 is TGTGCCAGCAGTTACTCGCGTGATAGCGGGTACGAGCAGTACTTC.

This clonotype was detected only once. V and J are TRBV5-1 and TRBJ1-1, with D tentatively TRBD1 (6 bases). The germline CDR1 and CDR2 sequences are SGHRS and YFSETQ. The CDR3 is 14 amino acids. The V gene lost 7 bases and the J gene lost 1 base, with 14 bases spanning the gap. The CDR3 spells CASGTGFTNTEAFF. The CDR3 DNA reads as TGCGCCAGCGGCACAGGGTTTACGAACACTGAAGCTTTCTTT.

There are a few counts of this clonotype. The chain employs TRBV7-3 and TRBJ2-7; TRBD2 aligns across 9 bases. The last part of the DNA fits TRBJ2-1 better; the J call may be wrong. CDR3 length equals 13 residues. CDR1 is SGHTA, CDR2 FQGTGA, per germline. The CDR3 is CASSVTSGNEQFF. CDR3 bases: TGTGCCAGCAGCGTGACTAGCGGCAATGAGCAGTTCTTC.

This clonotype was detected only a few times. The chain links TRBV3-1 to TRBJ2-5, with 10 bases that match TRBD2. The closer fit of TRBJ2-1 to the DNA end suggests the J call may be wrong. This CDR3 has 17 amino acids. Germline V gene data show CDR1 as LGHDT and CDR2 as YNNKEL (reference sequence). The CDR3 spells CASTKGSSGRLYNEQFF. DNA for the CDR3: TGTGCCAGCACCAAAGGGAGTAGCGGGAGGCTCTACAATGAGCAGTTCTTC.

The chain couples TRBV6-6 to TRBJ1-2; TRBD1 matches at 7 bases. V was pared by 5 bases and J by 0 bases, with 3 bases of the junction left unmatched. The CDR3 is 14 residues long. The germline V gene has CDR1 MNHNY and CDR2 SVGAGI (reference sequence). CDR3 DNA: TGTGCCAGCAGTAGGGGACAGACTAACTATGGCTACACCTTC. Its translation: CASSRGQTNYGYTF.

This clonotype turned up a few times. The chain has TRBV6-1 and TRBJ2-7; D is possibly TRBD2 (5 bases). The CDR3 is 13 residues long. CDR1 MNHNS and CDR2 SASEGT come from the germline V gene. Trimming took off 7 bases at V and 5 bases at J, with 15 bases between the two ends. CDR3: CASNSLASHEQYF. The CDR3 DNA reads as TGTGCCAGCAATTCGCTAGCCTCGCACGAGCAGTACTTC.

This clonotype was found a few times. This chain connects TRBV5-1 to TRBJ1-4; D gene unclear. Trimming left V 7 bases short and J 7 bases short, with 17 bases between. The CDR3 runs to 14 residues. Germline V lookup: CDR1 SGHRS, CDR2 YFSETQ. The chain's CDR3 is CASQPGSGSEKLFF. CDR3 DNA: TGCGCCAGCCAGCCGGGGTCCGGGAGTGAAAAACTGTTTTTT. Full variable domain (remainder filled in from reference TRBV5-1 and TRBJ1-4): KAGVTQTPRYLIKTRGQQVTLSCSPISGHRSVSWYQQTPGQGLQFLFEYFSETQRNKGNFPGRFSGRQFSNSRSEMNVSTLELGDSALYLCASQPGSGSEKLFFGSGTQLSVL.

This clonotype appeared many times. This chain links TRBV28 with TRBJ2-3; TRBD2 matches 8 bases. V lost 7 bases to trimming and J lost 3 bases; unmatched junction nucleotides: 9. CDR1 MDHEN and CDR2 SYDVKM come from the germline V gene. The CDR3 is made up of 15 amino acids. The CDR3: CASTPGGRRTDTQYF. CDR3 sequence (DNA): TGTGCCAGCACCCCGGGGGGGCGTAGAACAGATACGCAGTATTTT.

The chain employs TRBV25-1 and TRBJ2-2, with D unresolved. The CDR3 length is 14 residues. V dropped 1 base and J dropped 6 bases, with 9 bases sitting between them. The germline gives CDR1 MGHDK, CDR2 SYGVNS. CDR3 region: CASSESPMSGELFF. DNA of the CDR3: TGTGCCAGCAGTGAATCCCCCATGTCCGGGGAGCTGTTTTTT. Full variable domain (outside the CDR3, taken from reference TRBV25-1 and TRBJ2-2): EADIYQTPRYLVIGTGKKITLECSQTMGHDKMYWYQQDPGMELHLIHYSYGVNSTEKGDLSSESTVSRIRTEHFPLTLESARPSHTSQYLCASSESPMSGELFFGEGSRLTVL.

The V gene is TRBV12-5, the J gene TRBJ1-1; TRBD1 is a possible D gene (5 bases). V gave up 0 bases and J gave up 0 bases, with 17 bases separating them. The CDR3 is 18 amino acids. Germline CDR1 and CDR2: LGHNT and FRNRAP. The CDR3 bases are TGTGCTAGTGGTTTGGTACGTCAGGGCCCGAACTTGAACACTGAAGCTTTCTTT. Residues: CASGLVRQGPNLNTEAFF.

This clonotype was seen more than once but under ten times. The chain is built from TRBV3-1 and TRBJ2-5; either TRBD1 or TRBD2 may fit D (5 bases each). The DNA end favors TRBJ2-7, so the J call may be wrong. CDR1 is LGHDT, CDR2 YNNKEL, per germline (reference sequence). This CDR3 is built from 14 residues. CDR3 sequence reads: CASSQDQGRYEQYF. The CDR3 bases are TGTGCCAGCAGCCAAGATCAGGGACGGTACGAGCAGTACTTC.

CDR3 nucleotides: TGTGCCAGCAGTTTACGGAGATCTAGCACAGATACGCAGTATTTT. Amino acid sequence: CASSLRRSSTDTQYF. The chain joins TRBV12-3 or TRBV12-4 to TRBJ2-3; D not resolved. V was pared by 2 bases and J by 0 bases, with 9 bases between. CDR3 size: 15 residues.

This clonotype was counted only a few times. The chain has TRBV29-1 and TRBJ2-5; 7 nucleotides match TRBD1. The end of the DNA fits TRBJ2-7 better, so the J call may be wrong. Germline V CDR1 and CDR2: SQVTM, ANQGSEA. CDR3 length: 17 amino acids. The CDR3 nucleotides read TGCAGCGTTGAATTAACGACGGGGACAGCCAAACCCTACGAGCAGTACTTC. It translates to CSVELTTGTAKPYEQYF.

CDR3 in DNA: TGTGCCAGCAGTCCTAATTCGGGACCCATTCTTTATAGCAATCAGCCCCAGCATTTT. Residues: CASSPNSGPILYSNQPQHF. The V call is TRBV27, the J call TRBJ1-5; possibly TRBD1 for D (5 bases). The CDR3 runs to 19 residues. Germline CDR1 and CDR2: MNHEY and SMNVEV (reference sequence). V dropped 5 bases and J dropped 0 bases, with 23 bases sitting between them.

This clonotype was found a few times. The chain employs TRBV2 and TRBJ2-5, with D tentatively TRBD1 (6 bases). The CDR3 length is 14 residues. The V end was cut by 4 bases, the J end by 0 bases, with 9 bases between. CDR1 and CDR2 (germline): SNHLY, FYNNEI. The CDR3 DNA follows: TGTGCCAGCAGTGGGTGGACAGACCAAGAGACCCAGTACTTC. Encoded protein: CASSGWTDQETQYF.